This TCR beta chain was captured by sequencing in a study of blood T cell repertoires in COVID-19. As for the study in general: The United States, Italy and Spain supplied acute and convalescent COVID-19 samples. In each case, the material was cDNA or gDNA derived from T cells, B-cell-depleted T cells, or PBMCs.

With 3 bases removed from V and 2 bases from J, the gap between germline ends came to 10 bases. Germline-derived CDR1 and CDR2 are SGHDN and FVKESK. This CDR3 contains 14 residues. As to this clone: Other DNA sequences in this sample translate to the same CDR3.

In the source study's methods: Estimated nucleated cell counts came from reference gene primer amplification. TCRdb's copy holds only in-frame clones and misses some; the assay was immunoSEQ multiplex PCR. The V and J calls and clone size are taken from that table; D and trimming were inferred from the DNA. The sample yields approximately 97,000 clones, about 88% seen once. The receptor was isolated from a man aged 45 to 65 with active or convalescent COVID-19. The chain links TRBV14 to TRBJ1-1; D is unclear. Sequencing was done on a sample of peripheral blood. CDR3 DNA: TGTGCCAGCAGCCAGGGCCTTCGAAACACTGAAGCTTTCTTT. It yields the protein CASSQGLRNTEAFF.